A selection of T cell receptor beta chains follows, all from one sample in a study of human T cells and chemical hapten exposure. TCRdb re-analysed the RACE reads in MiXCR, keeping a single row per CDR3 protein. The data show 150,000 to 200,000 distinct CDR3 sequences, about a fifth seen once. The sample in question was whole blood, obtained in connection with sensitization to the hapten diphenylcyclopropenone (DPC). The receptors shown here come from a woman between 50 and 59 years old with alopecia areata. Some clones in this sample may be carry-over from other donors' samples. Both conserved end residues are part of each CDR3. D genes are given only for firm matches. Only part of the rows carry a size: once, few, many, or a class if the clone is expanded.

TRBJ2-2	TRBD1	NA	TRBV20-1	TGCAGTGCTTCCGACAGGGGGAACACCGGGGAGCTGTTTTTT	CSASDRGNTGELFF
TRBJ2-7	TRBD1	few	TRBV12-3/TRBV12-4	TGTGCCAGCAGCCCGACAGGGGGTACCTACGAGCAGTACTTC	CASSPTGGTYEQYF
TRBJ2-1	NA	many	TRBV29-1	TGCAGCGTTGCGGGTTCGGGGAACAATGAGCAGTTCTTC	CSVAGSGNNEQFF
TRBJ1-5	NA	NA	TRBV6-1	TGTGCCAGCAGTGAGGGGCTTGGACAGCCCCAGCATTTT	CASSEGLGQPQHF
TRBJ2-7	TRBD1	many	TRBV20-1	TGCAGTACCTCACCAGAACAGGGGCGTTTGTTCGAGCAGTACTTC	CSTSPEQGRLFEQYF
TRBJ2-2	TRBD2	NA	TRBV7-2	TGTGCCAGCAGCCCCGGGACTAGCGTCACCGGGGAGCTGTTTTTT	CASSPGTSVTGELFF
TRBJ2-7	TRBD2	NA	TRBV4-1	TGCGCCAGCAGCCAAGGGACTAGCGGGGCCTATTTAAGTGGGTCCTACGAGCAGTACTTC	CASSQGTSGAYLSGSYEQYF
TRBJ2-7	NA	NA	TRBV19	TGTGCCAGTAGTCAATTTGGACAGTCCTACGAGCAGTACTTC	CASSQFGQSYEQYF
TRBJ2-1	NA	NA	TRBV15	TGTGCCACCACCCAAAGCGGGCGGGGCCGAGGCTACAATGAGCAGTTCTTC	CATTQSGRGRGYNEQFF
TRBJ2-1	TRBD2	NA	TRBV4-1	TGCGCCAGCAGCCTCGCCGGGACTAGCGGGAGGGCCAATGAGCAGTTCTTC	CASSLAGTSGRANEQFF
TRBJ2-5	NA	NA	TRBV20-1	TGCAGTGCTATCCGGGGTACTAACCAAGAGACCCAGTACTTC	CSAIRGTNQETQYF
TRBJ2-5	NA	NA	TRBV7-3	TGTGCCAGCAGCTTCTCCACCGGAGAGACCCAGTACTTC	CASSFSTGETQYF
TRBJ1-1	NA	many	TRBV5-6	TGTGCCAGCAGCTTAGCGGGGAGAATCACTGAAGCTTTCTTT	CASSLAGRITEAFF
TRBJ1-1	TRBD1	NA	TRBV27	TGTGCCAGCAGAATAACAGGGGGGAAGAACACTGAAGCTTTCTTT	CASRITGGKNTEAFF
TRBJ2-1	NA	NA	TRBV7-9	TGTGCCAGCAGCGATGAGACGGGGCCGTACAATGAGCAGTTCTTC	CASSDETGPYNEQFF
TRBJ2-7	TRBD2	many	TRBV29-1	TGCAGCGTTGGCGGGGGAGAGTTC	CSVGGGEF
TRBJ1-1	NA	few	TRBV29-1	TGCAGCGTTGGAATTGGGGGGGCGAACACTGAAGCTTTCTTT	CSVGIGGANTEAFF
TRBJ1-1	NA	NA	TRBV7-9	TGTGCCAGCAGCTTAGTAATGGCGAACACTGAAGCTTTCTTT	CASSLVMANTEAFF
TRBJ2-5	TRBD1	few	TRBV2	TGTGCGACCAACCGGGACAGCCAAGAGACCCAGTACTTC	CATNRDSQETQYF
TRBJ1-1	NA	few	TRBV7-9	TGTGCCAGCAGCTCCAACAGAAACCCGAACACTGAAGCTTTCTTT	CASSSNRNPNTEAFF